This T cell receptor beta chain comes out of a study of blood T cells in healthy people across ages. This clonotype was counted between two and nine times. Its specificity is not known. Germline CDR1 MNHEY, CDR2 SMNVEV (reference sequence). With 5 bases removed from V and 7 bases from J, the gap between germline ends came to 21 bases. The CDR3 has 15 residues. Each sample had at least 6.5 million PBMCs isolated. Findings and caveats of the study: Because sorting was not performed, PBMCs prevented conclusive naive versus antigen-experienced comparison.

It was with a sample-barcoded 5' primer and a J-beta primer mix that a second PCR of roughly 6 to 12 cycles was run. One entry per CDR3 protein results from TCRdb running MiXCR on the 5' RACE reads. The sample holds 780,000 or so distinct CDR3 sequences, 45% to 70% seen once. The chain carries TRBV27 and TRBJ2-7; tentative D call: TRBD1 (6 bases). The sequence was collected from a man aged 40-50 years in good health. Sample: blood. The CDR3, as DNA: TGTGCCAGCAGTCCGTCAGGGGCCCACTACGGGGAGCAGTACTTC. It is translated as CASSPSGAHYGEQYF.